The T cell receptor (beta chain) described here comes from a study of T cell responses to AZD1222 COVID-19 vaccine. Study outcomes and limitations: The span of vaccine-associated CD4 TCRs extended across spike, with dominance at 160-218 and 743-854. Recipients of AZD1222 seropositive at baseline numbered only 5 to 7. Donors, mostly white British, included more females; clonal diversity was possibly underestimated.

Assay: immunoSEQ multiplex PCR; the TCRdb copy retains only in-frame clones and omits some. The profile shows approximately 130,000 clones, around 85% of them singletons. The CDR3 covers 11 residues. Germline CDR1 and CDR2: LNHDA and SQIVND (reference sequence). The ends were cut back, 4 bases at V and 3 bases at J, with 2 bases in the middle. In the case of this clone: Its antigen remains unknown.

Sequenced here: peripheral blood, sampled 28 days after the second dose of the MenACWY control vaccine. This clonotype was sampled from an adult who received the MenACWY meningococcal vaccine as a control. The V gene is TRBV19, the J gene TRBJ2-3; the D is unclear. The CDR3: CASSRTDTQYF. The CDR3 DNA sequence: TGTGCCAGTAGTAGGACAGATACGCAGTATTTT.